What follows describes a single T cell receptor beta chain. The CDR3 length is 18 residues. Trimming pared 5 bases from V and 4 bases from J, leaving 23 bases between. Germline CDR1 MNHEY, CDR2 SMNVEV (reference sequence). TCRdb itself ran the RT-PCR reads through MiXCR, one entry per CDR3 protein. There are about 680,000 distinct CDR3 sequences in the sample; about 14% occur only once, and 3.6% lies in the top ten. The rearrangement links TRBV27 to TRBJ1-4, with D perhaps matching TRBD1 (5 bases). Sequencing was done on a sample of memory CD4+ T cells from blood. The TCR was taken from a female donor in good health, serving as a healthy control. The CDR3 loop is CASSDWGDPTQSNEKLFF. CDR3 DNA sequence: TGTGCCAGCAGTGACTGGGGGGACCCAACCCAAAGTAATGAAAAACTGTTTTTT.